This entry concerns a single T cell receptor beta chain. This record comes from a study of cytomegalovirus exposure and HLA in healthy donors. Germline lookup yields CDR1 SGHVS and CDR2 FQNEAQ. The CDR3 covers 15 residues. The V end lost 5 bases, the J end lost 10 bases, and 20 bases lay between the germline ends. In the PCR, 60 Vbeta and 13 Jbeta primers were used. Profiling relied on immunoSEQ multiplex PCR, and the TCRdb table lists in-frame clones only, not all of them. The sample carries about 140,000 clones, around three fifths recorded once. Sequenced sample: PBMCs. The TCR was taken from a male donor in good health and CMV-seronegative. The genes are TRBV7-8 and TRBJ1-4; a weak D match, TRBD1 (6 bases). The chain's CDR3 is CASSGPGGGRGKLFF. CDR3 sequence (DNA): TGTGCCAGCAGCGGCCCGGGGGGCGGTCGAGGAAAACTGTTTTTT.